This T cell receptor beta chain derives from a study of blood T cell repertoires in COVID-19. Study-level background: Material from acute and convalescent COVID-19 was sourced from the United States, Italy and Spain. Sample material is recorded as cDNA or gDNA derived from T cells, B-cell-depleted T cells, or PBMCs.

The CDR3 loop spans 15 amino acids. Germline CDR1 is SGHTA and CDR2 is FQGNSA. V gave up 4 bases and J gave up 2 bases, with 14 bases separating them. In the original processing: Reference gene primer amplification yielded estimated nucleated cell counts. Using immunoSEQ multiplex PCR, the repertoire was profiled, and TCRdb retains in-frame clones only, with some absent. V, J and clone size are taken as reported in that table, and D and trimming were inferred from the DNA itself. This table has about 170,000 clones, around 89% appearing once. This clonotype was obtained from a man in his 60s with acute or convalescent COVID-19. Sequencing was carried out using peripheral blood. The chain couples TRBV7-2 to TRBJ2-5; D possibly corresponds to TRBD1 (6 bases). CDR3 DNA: TGTGCCAGCAGCTGGGTGACAGGACCTCAAGAGACCCAGTACTTC. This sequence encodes CASSWVTGPQETQYF. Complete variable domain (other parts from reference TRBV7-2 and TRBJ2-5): GAGVSQSPSNKVTEKGKDVELRCDPISGHTALYWYRQSLGQGLEFLIYFQGNSAPDKSGLPSDRFSAERTGGSVSTLTIQRTQQEDSAVYLCASSWVTGPQETQYFGPGTRLLVL.